The 15 T cell receptor beta chains reported below all come from one sample, sequenced in a study of breast tumors, draining lymph nodes, adjacent tissues (dated by TCRdb to between 2015 and 2016). The lymph node samples were taken from the axillary draining lymph nodes of breast cancer patients. Receptor amplification or capture employed multiplex PCR. The instrument given in TCRdb is Illumina HiSeq 2000. The public reads were quality trimmed at Q25 with fastp and then assembled into clones with MiXCR by TCRdb, keeping productive beta chains. Rows matching on CDR3 protein sequence are summarized as one entry with the most common DNA and genes. Across this sample there are about 220,000 distinct CDR3 sequences, with 34% seen only once. The leading ten clones occupy about 3.3% of the sample. Sequenced input: axillary lymph node tissue. The receptors were gathered from a female donor with breast cancer. Some clones in this sample may be carry-over from other donors' samples.

This clonotype occurred many times. The J gene is TRBJ1-2, the V gene TRBV7-2; 7 nucleotides line up with TRBD1. Per germline, CDR1 SGHTA and CDR2 FQGNSA. V shed 4 bases and J 4 bases; nucleotides not matched to a gene: 6. There are 14 residues in the CDR3. CDR3 sequence (DNA): TGTGCCAGCAGCTATCCGGGACAGATCTATGGCTACACCTTC. Encoded protein: CASSYPGQIYGYTF.

This chain connects TRBV18 to TRBJ2-7; D is tentatively TRBD1 or TRBD2 (5 bases each). Per germline, CDR1 KGHSH and CDR2 LQKENI. Trimming removed 4 bases from V and 3 bases from J, with 16 bases in between. The CDR3 spans 15 residues. CDR3 amino acids: CASSRGGLEFYEQYF. The CDR3 coding sequence is TGTGCCAGCTCACGGGGCGGACTGGAATTCTACGAGCAGTACTTC.

This clonotype was detected only a few times. This chain uses TRBV12-5 with TRBJ2-3, with TRBD1 matching over 8 bases. There are 17 residues in the CDR3. V shed 0 bases, J shed 4 bases, and the junction held 9 bases outside the gene matches. Germline V gene sequence: CDR1 LGHNT, CDR2 FRNRAP. CDR3 coding DNA: TGTGCTAGTGGTTTGGTACCCCCAGGGGGCCCGGCAGATACGCAGTATTTT. As protein: CASGLVPPGGPADTQYF.

As for this clonotype: An end of the junction does not agree with germline; a read error may underlie this. V is TRBV4-2 and J is TRBJ2-3, with unresolved D. The germline V gene has CDR1 LGHNA and CDR2 YNFKEQ. The CDR3 covers 17 residues. The CDR3 region has the DNA TGTGCCAGCAACCAAGATTTCCCCATCCTAGGCGCAGATACGCAGTATTTT. Encoded protein: CASNQDFPILGADTQYF.

This clonotype showed up many times. CDR3 sequence (DNA): TGTGCCAGCAGCCCGGACAGATTCAATTCACCCCTCCACTTT. It translates to CASSPDRFNSPLHF. This sequence joins TRBV9 and TRBJ1-6; possible D gene TRBD1, 6 bases. This CDR3 is built from 14 residues. CDR1 SGDLS and CDR2 YYNGEE come from the germline V gene. V dropped 4 bases and J dropped 7 bases, with 12 bases sitting between them.

This clonotype has ten or more counts. The chain employs TRBV5-1 and TRBJ2-7, with TRBD2 matching 9 bases. V lost 7 bases and J lost 7; bases outside the gene matches: 12. CDR1 and CDR2 from the germline V gene are SGHRS and YFSETQ. There are 14 residues in the CDR3. CDR3: CASQVAGDIREQYF. CDR3 nucleotides: TGCGCCAGCCAGGTAGCGGGAGATATTAGAGAGCAGTACTTC.

This clonotype was observed at least ten times. The gene calls are TRBV11-3 and TRBJ2-7; D is unclear. Between the trimmed V and J ends, which lost 1 base and 0 bases, there was a span of 16 bases. CDR1 is SGHNT, CDR2 YENEEA, per germline. CDR3 length: 17 residues. As DNA, the CDR3 is TGTGCCAGCAGCTTAGCAACGGGCAGGCGGAGCTCCTACGAGCAGTACTTC. Translating gives CASSLATGRRSSYEQYF.

The sample holds many counts of this clonotype. The chain couples TRBV15 to TRBJ2-7; D is ambiguous. The length of the CDR3 is 15 residues. The germline CDR1 and CDR2 sequences are LNHNV and YYDKDF (reference sequence). With 0 bases removed from V and 2 bases from J, the gap between germline ends came to 11 bases. The CDR3 coding sequence is TGTGCCACCAGCAGAGAGGGTGCTAGAACCTACGAGCAGTACTTC. Amino acids: CATSREGARTYEQYF.

Note on this clonotype: At one boundary the junction diverges from the germline segment, which might be a read error. This chain links TRBV5-8 with TRBJ2-5; D is possibly TRBD2 (7 bases). The germline V gene has CDR1 SGHTS and CDR2 YDEGEE. The CDR3 runs 16 residues. The CDR3 reads CASSLPGPAGQGTQYF. CDR3 sequence (DNA): TGTGCCAGCAGTTTGCCGGGACCAGCGGGACAAGGGACCCAGTACTTC.

This clonotype was counted only a few times. Being one base from a much bigger clone, this may be a read error. The chain combines TRBV11-2 with TRBJ2-5; possibly TRBD1 for D (7 bases). The V gene's germline CDR1 is SGHAT and CDR2 FQNNGV. This CDR3 contains 15 residues. V lost 1 base to trimming and J lost 9 bases, with 18 bases between them. CDR3 sequence: CASSLGTGRGEAQYF. In nucleotides, the CDR3 is TGTGCCAGCAGCTTAGGGACCGGCAGGGGGGAGGCCCAGTACTTC.

This rearrangement joins TRBV2 to TRBJ2-1; TRBD2 might be the D (5 bases). This CDR3 spans 15 amino acids. V was pared by 6 bases and J by 0 bases, with 12 bases between. Looked up from germline, CDR1 is SNHLY and CDR2 is FYNNEI. The CDR3 region has the DNA TGTGCCAGCAGCCACCGGGGAAGCTCCTACAATGAGCAGTTCTTC. Protein sequence: CASSHRGSSYNEQFF.

This clonotype occurred many times. V is TRBV4-1 and J is TRBJ2-7; a possible D gene is TRBD2 (5 bases). Germline V lookup: CDR1 MGHRA, CDR2 YSYEKL. This CDR3 contains 15 residues. V dropped 2 bases and J dropped 5 bases, with 16 bases sitting between them. In DNA, the CDR3 is TGCGCCAGCAGCCAAACGGGGATAGGATTTAACGAGCAGTACTTC. It translates to CASSQTGIGFNEQYF.

This clonotype was counted at least ten times. The CDR3 region has the DNA TGTGCCAGCAGCAGGACTGGCACCGGGGAGCTGTTTTTT. It is translated as CASSRTGTGELFF. The chain carries TRBV6-5 and TRBJ2-2; D might be TRBD2 (5 bases). The CDR3 is made up of 13 amino acids. The V and J ends lost 6 bases and 4 bases respectively, with 9 bases between them. Germline assignment: CDR1 MNHEY and CDR2 SVGAGI.

At least ten counts were recorded for this clonotype. This chain joins TRBV2 and TRBJ2-1; the D gene is possibly TRBD2 (6 bases). The CDR3 runs 14 residues. CDR1 is SNHLY and CDR2 is FYNNEI in the germline V gene. Trimming cost V 7 bases and J 12 bases, with 22 bases left between them. As DNA, the CDR3 is TGTGCCAGCATACGAAGGGGAACCGGGACTGTGCAGTTCTTC. It is translated as CASIRRGTGTVQFF.

This clonotype has just one count. The chain has TRBV6-1 and TRBJ2-7, with D perhaps assigned TRBD1 or TRBD2 (5 bases each). Germline CDR1 and CDR2: MNHNS and SASEGT. The CDR3 sequence is 16 residues long. V was trimmed by 8 bases and J by 6 bases, leaving 26 bases between them. The CDR3: CASRRSRDGYRGEQYF. The CDR3 DNA is TGTGCCAGCCGTCGGTCTCGGGACGGCTACCGTGGCGAGCAGTACTTC.